This is a list of T cell receptor beta chains from one sample in a study of OX40 agonist ivuxolimab in advanced cancers. Method: immunoSEQ multiplex PCR; TCRdb's copy keeps in-frame clones and lacks some. This table has under 65,000 clones, under 95% appearing once. The sequenced sample was CD4+ or CD8+ T cells sorted from blood, obtained in a trial of the OX40 agonist ivuxolimab. All receptors come from an adult with an advanced solid tumor such as melanoma, head and neck, liver or kidney cancer. The conserved cysteine and the conserved F or W are not part of the CDR3 here. Fields, in order: clone size, V gene, CDR3 protein. The listing skips clone size in some rows; elsewhere it reads once, few, many or a size class.

few | TRBV28 | ASSYRGGLAQH
NA | TRBV18 | ASSPPEGDPYNEQF
NA | TRBV14 | ASSHAFPDTQY
NA | TRBV27 | ASSLNTGTAAYEQY
NA | TRBV7-6 | ASSPFAGGYT
NA | TRBV19 | ASSIGQGSYGYT
NA | TRBV19 | ASSIAWEGMDEAF
NA | TRBV5-3 | ARSLQAENLEKLF
NA | TRBV7-2 | ASRSASGSASGANVLT
NA | TRBV28 | ASSFNFNQPQH
NA | TRBV9 | ASSVDSTYEQY
NA | TRBV13 | ASSPIKGSYEQY
NA | TRBV27 | ASSLNTDQPQH
NA | TRBV11-1 | ASSLGEVKPETQY
NA | TRBV28 | ASSSPGRTGDNQPQH
once | TRBV7-6 | ASSARTSGESDEQY
once | TRBV27 | ASSLLGVGEQY
NA | TRBV10-3 | AISEYPEMNTEAF
NA | TRBV5-6 | ASSPGPQASYNEQF
NA | TRBV7-9 | ASSLVIGETYEQY
NA | TRBV7-8 | ASSPGGLKNTEAF
NA | TRBV10-3 | AIKGLAGAAEQF
NA | TRBV4-1 | ASSQDRGQGAVTEAF
NA | TRBV5-1 | ASEPGQGLETQY
NA | TRBV29-1 | SVSSGGGEQY
NA | TRBV27 | ASSSSRTGQNSPLH
NA | TRBV4-3 | ASSQELFLSGANVLT
NA | TRBV7-9 | ASSSQSGRITDTQY
once | TRBV27 | ASSLGLARTYNEQF
once | TRBV7-8 | ASSILTGANYGYT
NA | TRBV6-5 | ASSYIDGQGGYT
NA | TRBV28 | ASSFRESYEQY
NA | TRBV30 | AWSVWLAGEDTQY
NA | TRBV27 | ASSLLQGNQPQH
NA | TRBV6-5 | ASSLTQGINEQY
NA | TRBV27 | ASSFLNRGAMSQPQH
NA | TRBV27 | ASTSTGNQPQH
NA | TRBV6-6 | ASSYLGQVGNEQF
NA | TRBV6-5 | ASNLGREQY
NA | TRBV14 | ASSQHINYGYT
NA | TRBV7-2 | ASSARTGEMYNEQF
NA | TRBV6-5 | ASRDLQGREQY
once | TRBV5-4 | ASRVNGGGNGYT
NA | TRBV9 | ASSVGGLYNEQF